The 24 T cell receptor beta chains below come from one sample, sequenced in a study of blood T cell repertoires in COVID-19. The table came from immunoSEQ multiplex PCR; TCRdb's copy has only in-frame clones and leaves some out. The sample holds 200,000 to 250,000 clones, approximately 84% seen once. The sample consisted of peripheral blood. The receptor source for this set is a woman older than 75 with COVID-19, enrolled during active disease.

This sequence joins TRBV7-6 and TRBJ1-1, with D unresolved. Germline lookup yields CDR1 SGHVS and CDR2 FNYEAQ. The CDR3 has 15 amino acids. The V end was cut by 2 bases, the J end by 0 bases, with 10 bases between. Here the CDR3 DNA reads TGTGCCAGCAGCTTAACGGTTCGGGTGAACACTGAAGCTTTCTTT. Amino acid sequence: CASSLTVRVNTEAFF.

V is TRBV19 and J is TRBJ1-1; 8 bases map to TRBD1. CDR3 length: 14 amino acids. Looked up from germline, CDR1 is LNHDA and CDR2 is SQIVND (reference sequence). Trimming took 6 bases from V and 6 from J; bases not matched to a gene: 9. CDR3 coding DNA: TGTGCCAGTAGGACTGACAGGGGAGACTCTGAAGCTTTCTTT. It encodes CASRTDRGDSEAFF.

The V gene is TRBV19, the J gene TRBJ1-3; TRBD1 is a possible D gene (5 bases). Germline values: CDR1 LNHDA, CDR2 SQIVND (reference sequence). The CDR3 consists of 16 residues. V lost 4 bases to trimming and J lost 4 bases, with 17 bases between them. The CDR3 sequence: CASSRGLAGIGNTIYF. The CDR3 DNA sequence: TGTGCCAGTAGTAGGGGTCTTGCAGGGATCGGAAACACCATATATTTT.

The chain couples TRBV4-1 to TRBJ2-5, with 15 nucleotides matching TRBD2. V shed 5 bases and J 0 bases; nucleotides not matched to a gene: 7. The CDR3 extends over 18 amino acids. Germline assignment: CDR1 MGHRA and CDR2 YSYEKL. The CDR3 here is CASSSRTSGGAYQETQYF. CDR3 nucleotides: TGCGCCAGCAGCTCTAGGACTAGCGGGGGGGCGTACCAAGAGACCCAGTACTTC.

This sequence joins TRBV28 and TRBJ1-1, with 7 bases identical to TRBD1. The germline V gene has CDR1 MDHEN and CDR2 SYDVKM. The CDR3 runs to 14 residues. Trimming at V came to 6 bases and at J to 0 bases, leaving 4 bases not matched to a gene. The CDR3 nucleotides are TGTGCCAGCAGGGAAGGGGGCATGAACACTGAAGCTTTCTTT. It specifies CASREGGMNTEAFF.

The chain links TRBV4-1 to TRBJ2-3; TRBD1 is a possible D gene (5 bases). CDR3 length: 13 residues. Trimming pared 6 bases from V and 6 bases from J, leaving 13 bases between. Germline CDR1 and CDR2: MGHRA and YSYEKL. CDR3 in amino acids: CASSPLGVDTQYF. CDR3 coding DNA: TGCGCCAGCAGTCCCCTAGGGGTGGATACGCAGTATTTT.

The rearrangement uses TRBV18 and TRBJ1-2; no clear D. This CDR3 comprises 13 residues. V lost 2 bases and J 2 bases, leaving 6 bases between the germline ends. Germline V gene data show CDR1 as KGHSH and CDR2 as LQKENI. The CDR3 reads CASSPDGNYGYTF. CDR3 coding DNA: TGTGCCAGCTCACCAGACGGGAACTATGGCTACACCTTC. Together with reference TRBV18 and TRBJ1-2, the CDR3 gives the full variable domain: NAGVMQNPRHLVRRRGQEARLRCSPMKGHSHVYWYRQLPEEGLKFMVYLQKENIIDESGMPKERFSAEFPKEGPSILRIQQVVRGDSAAYFCASSPDGNYGYTFGSGTRLTVV.

The chain has TRBV5-6 and TRBJ1-2, with 7 bases that match TRBD1. The CDR3 consists of 15 residues. In germline, CDR1 is SGHDT, CDR2 YYEEEE. V lost 4 bases to trimming and J lost 4 bases; unmatched junction nucleotides: 10. The CDR3 DNA follows: TGTGCCAGCAGCATACAGACAGGGTGGACCTATGGCTACACCTTC. Translated: CASSIQTGWTYGYTF.

The chain has TRBV7-3 and TRBJ1-5; D may be TRBD1 (5 bases). The CDR3 sequence is 15 residues long. Looked up from germline, CDR1 is SGHTA and CDR2 is FQGTGA. With 1 base removed from V and 5 bases from J, the gap between germline ends came to 12 bases. The CDR3 sequence: CASSLNGQIHQPQHF. Written as DNA, the CDR3 is TGTGCCAGCAGCTTAAACGGACAAATCCATCAGCCCCAGCATTTT. Filled out from reference TRBV7-3 and TRBJ1-5, the complete variable domain reads GAGVSQTPSNKVTEKGKYVELRCDPISGHTALYWYRQSLGQGPEFLIYFQGTGAADDSGLPNDRFFAVRPEGSVSTLKIQRTERGDSAVYLCASSLNGQIHQPQHFGDGTRLSIL.

This clone was recorded a few times. The chain is built from TRBV5-6 and TRBJ2-1, with 13 bases fitting TRBD2. J was trimmed by 0 bases and V by 0 bases; bases with no gene match: 3. The CDR3 is 18 amino acids. CDR1 and CDR2 from the germline V gene are SGHDT and YYEEEE. CDR3 residues: CASSLELAGGSSYNEQFF. DNA for the CDR3: TGTGCCAGCAGCTTGGAACTAGCGGGGGGGAGCTCCTACAATGAGCAGTTCTTC.

V and J are TRBV3-1 (or the pseudogene TRBV3-2) and TRBJ2-1; TRBD1 matches 11 bases. Per the germline V gene, CDR1 is LGHDT and CDR2 is YNNKEL (reference sequence). There are 13 residues in the CDR3. Trimming cost V 0 bases and J 15 bases; bases outside gene matches: 4. CDR3 residues: CASSQDGTGGGFF. The CDR3 nucleotides read TGTGCCAGCAGCCAAGATGGGACAGGGGGTGGGTTCTTC.

To note about this clone: In this CDR3 the conserved last residue, phenylalanine or tryptophan, is missing, so a read error is likely. The DNA is left out, because the CDR3 cannot be placed on it with certainty; the CDR3 is given as TCRdb lists it. The V call is TRBV12-3 or TRBV12-4, the J call TRBJ1-1; TRBD1, the D gene given by the table, was not confirmed from the DNA. A total of 11 residues make up the CDR3, ends included. The CDR3 here is CASSLGQGRVV.

This chain joins TRBV19 and TRBJ2-1, with a weak D call TRBD1 (5 bases). The CDR3 sequence is 14 residues long. Germline V gives CDR1 LNHDA, CDR2 SQIVND (reference sequence). Deletions cut 4 bases from V and 5 bases from J, with 12 bases between. The CDR3: CASSTVWTNNEQFF. Written as DNA, the CDR3 is TGTGCCAGTAGTACGGTCTGGACAAACAATGAGCAGTTCTTC.

The rearrangement uses TRBV5-4 and TRBJ2-1; TRBD2 is a possible D gene (5 bases). V gave up 0 bases and J gave up 7 bases, with 14 bases separating them. This CDR3 is built from 15 residues. CDR1 and CDR2 from the germline V gene are SGHNT and YYREEE (reference sequence). The DNA of the CDR3 is TGTGCCAGCAGCTTGGGACTACCCAGGATAAATGAGCAGTTCTTC. Its protein product is CASSLGLPRINEQFF.

The rearrangement joins TRBV2 to TRBJ2-3; 8 bases match TRBD2. The CDR3 contains 12 residues. J was trimmed by 5 bases and V by 6 bases; bases with no gene match: 1. Germline CDR1 reads SNHLY; CDR2 reads FYNNEI. The CDR3 region is CASRGLGDTQYF. CDR3 coding DNA: TGTGCCAGCAGGGGACTAGGAGATACGCAGTATTTT.

The rearrangement uses TRBV6-5 and TRBJ1-2, with a possible D match to TRBD1 (5 bases). The V end lost 2 bases, the J end lost 4 bases, and 17 bases lay between the germline ends. There are 16 residues in the CDR3. CDR1 is MNHEY and CDR2 is SVGAGI in the germline V gene. The CDR3, as DNA: TGTGCCAGCAGTTACGAGCCTCCGGGGGGGGGCTATGGCTACACCTTC. Translated, it gives CASSYEPPGGGYGYTF.

This chain joins TRBV29-1 and TRBJ2-7; TRBD2 matches 8 bases. CDR1 is SQVTM, CDR2 ANQGSEA, per germline. V lost 0 bases and J lost 3; bases outside the gene matches: 4. There are 14 residues in the CDR3. The CDR3 loop is CSVEDRGGNYEQYF. The CDR3 nucleotides are TGCAGCGTTGAAGACCGGGGGGGCAACTACGAGCAGTACTTC.

V gene TRBV28 combines with J gene TRBJ2-3; possibly TRBD1 for D (6 bases). V was cut by 9 bases and J by 3 bases, with 10 bases left in between. The CDR3 covers 12 residues. Germline V gene sequence: CDR1 MDHEN, CDR2 SYDVKM. The CDR3 region has the DNA TGTGCCAGAACCACAGGGACAGATACGCAGTATTTT. It codes for CARTTGTDTQYF.

The chain joins TRBV29-1 to TRBJ2-2; D is perhaps TRBD1 (6 bases). Trimming removed 5 bases from V and 1 base from J, with 11 bases in between. The CDR3 length is 14 residues. Germline V gene sequence: CDR1 SQVTM, CDR2 ANQGSEA. CDR3 amino acids: CSVSPDRNTGELFF. The CDR3, as DNA: TGCAGCGTTTCCCCGGACAGGAACACCGGGGAGCTGTTTTTT.

V and J are TRBV11-2 and TRBJ2-3, with a possible D match to TRBD2 (5 bases). Germline loops: CDR1 SGHAT, CDR2 FQNNGV. The CDR3 has 12 amino acids. V shed 8 bases and J shed 0 bases, with 6 bases lying between them. CDR3 region: CASRGSTDTQYF. For the CDR3, the DNA is TGTGCCAGCCGGGGTAGCACAGATACGCAGTATTTT.

This rearrangement joins TRBV19 to TRBJ2-7; TRBD1 agrees at 7 bases. J lost 3 bases, V lost 4 bases, and 9 bases had no gene match. Per the germline V gene, CDR1 is LNHDA and CDR2 is SQIVND (reference sequence). This CDR3 comprises 15 residues. The CDR3 sequence is CASSTRPTGDYEQYF. For the CDR3, the DNA is TGTGCCAGTAGTACCAGGCCTACAGGGGACTACGAGCAGTACTTC.

The chain combines TRBV3-1 (or the pseudogene TRBV3-2) with TRBJ2-1, with TRBD2 matching over 7 bases. This CDR3 spans 12 amino acids. V trimming: 4 bases; J trimming: 11 bases; junction bases outside the gene matches: 5. Germline values: CDR1 LGHDT, CDR2 YNNKEL (reference sequence). The CDR3 nucleotides are TGTGCCAGCAGCCGGCAGCGGGGCAAGCAGTTCTTC. Translated, it gives CASSRQRGKQFF.

The rearrangement uses TRBV28 and TRBJ1-1; TRBD1 agrees at 7 bases. This CDR3 spans 15 amino acids. V dropped 8 bases and J dropped 1; count of bases not matched to a gene: 10. Germline V gene data show CDR1 as MDHEN and CDR2 as SYDVKM. This CDR3 is CASFEGDRPNTEAFF. CDR3 in DNA: TGTGCCAGCTTCGAGGGGGACAGACCGAACACTGAAGCTTTCTTT.

The chain carries TRBV7-9 and TRBJ1-4, with TRBD1 as a possible D gene (5 bases). The CDR3 is made up of 15 amino acids. CDR1 is SEHNR and CDR2 is FQNEAQ in the germline V gene (reference sequence). Deletions cut 3 bases from V and 5 bases from J, with 13 bases between. CDR3 bases: TGTGCCAGCAGCTTTCCGGGGGGGAAGAATGAAAAACTGTTTTTT. It codes for CASSFPGGKNEKLFF.